This TCR beta chain was identified in a study of T cells in Graves' hyperthyroidism and ophthalmopathy. In the study overall: Any treatment followed the collection of peripheral blood at initial diagnosis. Study outcomes and limitations: Stable hyperthyroidism and ophthalmopathy were separated using 13 V-J signatures. Blood also contained most expanded thyroid clonotypes above 0.001.

Amplification targeted TCR beta CDR3 regions from RNA transcripts. The HTBI primer set served for first-round RT-PCR of the TCR CDR3. Each CDR3 protein is one row after TCRdb ran MiXCR on the multiplex PCR reads. This sample has under 700,000 distinct CDR3 sequences, with about a sixth found just once. This clonotype was recorded many times. The antigen is unknown. Germline CDR1 and CDR2: PRHDT and FYEKMQ (reference sequence). The CDR3 has 18 amino acids. The V gene end was trimmed by 5 bases and the J gene end by 7 bases; junction bases not matched to a gene: 13. The TCR comes from a woman under 30 with Graves' hyperthyroidism. The chain has TRBV13 and TRBJ2-1, with 14 bases matching TRBD2. The specimen sequenced was blood. This CDR3 reads CASSPTSGRAPERNEQFF. The CDR3 DNA follows: TGTGCCAGCAGCCCGACTAGCGGGAGGGCCCCTGAGAGGAATGAGCAGTTCTTC. Combining the CDR3 with reference TRBV13 and TRBJ2-1 gives the whole variable domain AAGVIQSPRHLIKEKRETATLKCYPIPRHDTVYWYQQGPGQDPQFLISFYEKMQSDKGSIPDRFSAQQFSDYHSELNMSSLELGDSALYFCASSPTSGRAPERNEQFFGPGTRLTVL.